This TCR beta chain was obtained from a study of Ad26.COV2.S vaccination and SARS-CoV-2 variants. Across the study: The study gave Ad26.COV2.S intramuscularly, once or twice 56 days apart.

This table comes from immunoSEQ multiplex PCR, and its TCRdb copy is limited to in-frame clones, with some not included. This table holds nearly 400,000 clones, around 91% found once. Sample treatment: 15 to 20 received Ad26.COV2.S at low or high dose, single or two shots; several received placebo; per-sample allocation not given. The samples date from day 63 after the first vaccine or placebo injection. Donation was by an adult aged 18-55 years who was in Boston. The administered vaccine (an Ad26 vector) expressed Wuhan-strain SARS-CoV-2 spike. Sample: peripheral blood, taken in a trial of Ad26.COV2.S vaccine versus placebo. The sequence derives from a person between 18 and 60 years old who received the Ad26.COV2.S COVID-19 vaccine or a placebo.

The CDR3 loop reads CASSQDTAATNSPLHF. In DNA, the CDR3 is TGTGCCAGCAGCCAAGATACGGCAGCAACTAATTCACCCCTCCACTTT. J is TRBJ1-6 and V is TRBV3-1 (or the pseudogene TRBV3-2), with D uncertain. Germline V CDR1 and CDR2: LGHDT, YNNKEL (reference sequence). This CDR3 region has 16 residues. The ends were cut back, 0 bases at V and 6 bases at J, with 12 bases in the middle.